This T cell receptor (beta chain) was identified in a study of blood T cell repertoires in COVID-19. Per germline, CDR1 MGHRA and CDR2 YSYEKL. The CDR3 loop spans 21 amino acids. The J segment lost 3 bases and the V segment lost 1 base, leaving 20 bases of the junction unmatched. The repertoire was sequenced with immunoSEQ multiplex PCR; TCRdb's copy has only in-frame clones and lacks some. The table lists 450,000 to 500,000 clones, about 88% of them singletons. This TCR derives from a woman aged 55-70 years who had recovered from COVID-19. The J gene is TRBJ1-5, the V gene TRBV4-1, with 8 bases aligning to TRBD1. Input material: PBMCs or T cells enriched from blood (not recorded which). The CDR3 sequence: CASSQVPFLSVNRGANQPQHF. The CDR3 DNA sequence: TGCGCCAGCAGCCAAGTACCTTTCTTGTCGGTTAACAGGGGGGCCAATCAGCCCCAGCATTTT.